Listed here are 26 T cell receptor beta chains from one sample, sequenced in a study of cytomegalovirus exposure and HLA in healthy donors. Amplification used 60 Vbeta primers and 13 Jbeta primers. This table comes from immunoSEQ multiplex PCR, and its TCRdb copy is limited to in-frame clones, with some not included. The sample lists some 200,000 clones, 79% occurring once. The material sequenced was PBMCs. The receptor source for this set is a male donor in good health and CMV-seropositive.

The chain combines TRBV6-5 with TRBJ2-7; the match to TRBD1 covers 8 bases. Per germline, CDR1 MNHEY and CDR2 SVGAGI. The J segment lost 6 bases and the V segment lost 2 bases, leaving 9 bases of the junction unmatched. The CDR3 runs to 15 residues. The CDR3 sequence: CASSYGQGARSEQYF. The CDR3 DNA sequence: TGTGCCAGCAGTTACGGGCAGGGGGCGAGGAGCGAGCAGTACTTC.

The chain employs TRBV5-4 and TRBJ2-2, with D maybe TRBD1 (6 bases). CDR1 and CDR2 from the germline V gene are SGHNT and YYREEE (reference sequence). This CDR3 spans 14 amino acids. Trimming shortened V by 4 bases and J by 4 bases, and 11 bases separated the two germline ends. This CDR3 reads CASSNIGGTGELFF. CDR3 in DNA: TGTGCCAGCAGCAACATAGGGGGCACCGGGGAGCTGTTTTTT.

In this sample, this clone turned up a few times. The chain links TRBV27 to TRBJ2-1, with TRBD1 as a possible D gene (5 bases). Germline V gene data show CDR1 as MNHEY and CDR2 as SMNVEV (reference sequence). The CDR3 runs 15 residues. The V and J ends lost 2 bases and 8 bases respectively, with 16 bases between them. CDR3 sequence reads: CASSLRGSRQYEQFF. The CDR3 DNA sequence: TGTGCCAGCAGTTTAAGGGGATCGCGGCAATATGAGCAGTTCTTC.

The chain recombines TRBV29-1 with TRBJ2-7; 12 bases fit TRBD2. This CDR3 comprises 14 residues. CDR1 is SQVTM and CDR2 is ANQGSEA in the germline V gene. V shed 5 bases and J 3 bases; nucleotides not matched to a gene: 5. DNA for the CDR3: TGCAGCGTTTTACTAGCGGGGGGCCTCTACGAGCAGTACTTC. The encoded protein is CSVLLAGGLYEQYF.

There are a few counts of this clone. V and J are TRBV5-1 and TRBJ2-2, with 7 bases aligning to TRBD2. V gave up 7 bases and J gave up 2 bases; unmatched junction bases: 5. Germline V gene data show CDR1 as SGHRS and CDR2 as YFSETQ. The CDR3 is 14 residues long. In nucleotides, the CDR3 is TGCGCCAGCGCGGGACTAATAAACACCGGGGAGCTGTTTTTT. Translating gives CASAGLINTGELFF.

This rearrangement joins TRBV5-1 to TRBJ2-1, with 7 bases lining up with TRBD1. The CDR3 extends over 14 amino acids. J lost 5 bases, V lost 5 bases, and 7 bases had no gene match. Germline CDR1 is SGHRS and CDR2 is YFSETQ. CDR3 nucleotide sequence: TGCGCCAGCAGACCCGGGACAGCTCACAATGAGCAGTTCTTC. As protein: CASRPGTAHNEQFF.

This clone is a singleton in its sample. The chain combines TRBV15 with TRBJ1-5; TRBD1 matches 7 bases. CDR3 length: 14 amino acids. V shed 4 bases, J shed 4 bases, and the junction held 4 bases outside the gene matches. Germline V gives CDR1 LNHNV, CDR2 YYDKDF (reference sequence). In DNA, the CDR3 is TGTGCCACCAGCATTTCAGGGGGTAATCAGCCCCAGCATTTT. This codes for CATSISGGNQPQHF.

The chain links TRBV15 to TRBJ1-5; D call uncertain. Trimming left V 0 bases short and J 3 bases short, with 12 bases between. The CDR3 runs to 16 residues. CDR1 and CDR2 (germline): LNHNV, YYDKDF (reference sequence). In nucleotides, the CDR3 is TGTGCCACCAGCAGAGAATTATTCACAACCAATCAGCCCCAGCATTTT. Translated: CATSRELFTTNQPQHF.

V is TRBV6-5 and J is TRBJ1-1, with 7 bases aligning to TRBD1. Germline assignment: CDR1 MNHEY and CDR2 SVGAGI. J was trimmed by 8 bases and V by 5 bases; bases with no gene match: 5. The CDR3 has 12 residues. Here the CDR3 DNA reads TGTGCCAGCAGTCGAACGGACAGGGAAGCTTTCTTT. This translates into CASSRTDREAFF.

The rearrangement uses TRBV25-1 and TRBJ1-6; D may be TRBD1 (5 bases). Trimming cost V 4 bases and J 6 bases, with 10 bases left between them. The germline CDR1 and CDR2 sequences are MGHDK and SYGVNS. This CDR3 has 14 residues. CDR3 in DNA: TGTGCCAGCAGTGGACCGGGGGTTAATTCACCCCTCCACTTT. It yields the protein CASSGPGVNSPLHF.

V usage is TRBV9 and J usage is TRBJ2-1; TRBD2 matches 13 bases. The J segment lost 7 bases and the V segment lost 2 bases, leaving 3 bases of the junction unmatched. This CDR3 is 15 amino acids long. Germline V gene data show CDR1 as SGDLS and CDR2 as YYNGEE. In nucleotides, the CDR3 is TGTGCCAGCAGCGTTACTAGCGGGGGGGCTAATGAGCAGTTCTTC. Translated, it gives CASSVTSGGANEQFF. Together with reference TRBV9 and TRBJ2-1, the CDR3 gives the full variable domain: DSGVTQTPKHLITATGQRVTLRCSPRSGDLSVYWYQQSLDQGLQFLIQYYNGEERAKGNILERFSAQQFPDLHSELNLSSLELGDSALYFCASSVTSGGANEQFFGPGTRLTVL.

This chain uses TRBV6-6 with TRBJ1-4; 7 bases align to TRBD1. Germline V CDR1 and CDR2: MNHNY, SVGAGI (reference sequence). The CDR3 consists of 14 residues. V lost 4 bases, J lost 5 bases, and 4 bases stayed unmatched. This CDR3 reads CASSSTGENEKLFF. The CDR3 DNA reads TGTGCCAGCAGTTCTACAGGGGAAAATGAAAAACTGTTTTTT.

This chain uses TRBV19 with TRBJ1-6; D possibly corresponds to TRBD1 (5 bases). The V end lost 8 bases, the J end lost 7 bases, and 15 bases lay between the germline ends. The CDR3 runs to 14 residues. Germline assignment: CDR1 LNHDA and CDR2 SQIVND (reference sequence). The CDR3 sequence: CASSTGLVNSPLHF. The CDR3 DNA follows: TGTGCCAGTTCAACGGGACTTGTAAATTCACCCCTCCACTTT.

The chain carries TRBV28 and TRBJ2-5; D might be TRBD1 (5 bases). V gave up 4 bases and J gave up 3 bases, with 30 bases separating them. Germline CDR1 MDHEN, CDR2 SYDVKM. The CDR3 runs to 20 residues. The CDR3 loop reads CASSSPPGPLVEQEKETQYF. DNA of the CDR3: TGTGCCAGCAGTTCTCCCCCCGGGCCCCTGGTTGAACAGGAGAAAGAGACCCAGTACTTC.

CDR3 DNA sequence: TGTGCCAGCAGCCTTAGCCTCGAGCAGTACTTC. As protein: CASSLSLEQYF. The chain joins TRBV28 to TRBJ2-7; no clear D gene. Germline CDR1 and CDR2: MDHEN and SYDVKM. The CDR3 totals 11 residues. The V gene lost 6 bases and the J gene lost 6 bases, with 9 bases spanning the gap.

The CDR3 reads CASCDRSGYGYTF. Written as DNA, the CDR3 is TGTGCCAGCTGCGACAGGAGTGGTTATGGCTACACCTTC. The chain joins TRBV18 to TRBJ1-2, with D perhaps matching TRBD1 (6 bases). The germline V and J ends were trimmed by 7 bases and 5 bases, with 14 bases remaining between them. The germline V gene encodes CDR1 KGHSH and CDR2 LQKENI. There are 13 residues in the CDR3.

The chain carries TRBV11-1 and TRBJ1-6, with D hard to call. Trimming removed 9 bases at V and 8 bases at J, with 11 bases between. This CDR3 contains 12 residues. The germline V gene encodes CDR1 SGHAT and CDR2 FQDESV (reference sequence). The CDR3 DNA sequence: TGTGCCAGTGGACTCCCGGATTCACCCCTCCACTTT. It specifies CASGLPDSPLHF.

The rearrangement joins TRBV29-1 to TRBJ1-4; TRBD1 matches 8 bases. The CDR3 covers 13 residues. The trim removed 7 bases at V and 7 bases at J, leaving 8 bases unmatched. Germline values: CDR1 SQVTM, CDR2 ANQGSEA. CDR3 DNA: TGCAGCGCCCAGGGGGCAGGGAGTGAAAAACTGTTTTTT. Translated, it gives CSAQGAGSEKLFF.

V and J are TRBV2 and TRBJ2-2; D perhaps matches TRBD2 (6 bases). This CDR3 contains 14 residues. CDR1 SNHLY and CDR2 FYNNEI come from the germline V gene. V gave up 6 bases and J gave up 4 bases, with 12 bases separating them. The CDR3 region is CASRGGSFTGELFF. In DNA form, the CDR3 reads TGTGCCAGCAGGGGGGGATCGTTCACCGGGGAGCTGTTTTTT.

This clone was counted a single time. The chain links TRBV9 to TRBJ2-1; tentative D call: TRBD2 (6 bases). In germline, CDR1 is SGDLS, CDR2 YYNGEE. There are 15 residues in the CDR3. The V end was cut by 4 bases, the J end by 2 bases, with 13 bases between. The CDR3 DNA is TGTGCCAGCAGCTTCCGGGACTCCACCTACAATGAGCAGTTCTTC. This translates into CASSFRDSTYNEQFF. The complete variable domain, with remaining parts taken from reference TRBV9 and TRBJ2-1, reads DSGVTQTPKHLITATGQRVTLRCSPRSGDLSVYWYQQSLDQGLQFLIQYYNGEERAKGNILERFSAQQFPDLHSELNLSSLELGDSALYFCASSFRDSTYNEQFFGPGTRLTVL.

The J gene is TRBJ2-5, the V gene TRBV5-6, with TRBD2 matching over 9 bases. Germline-derived CDR1 and CDR2 are SGHDT and YYEEEE. CDR3 length: 15 residues. V lost 1 base and J lost 5; bases outside the gene matches: 6. This CDR3 reads CASSLRSGSYETQYF. The CDR3 DNA is TGTGCCAGCAGCTTGCGTAGCGGGAGTTACGAGACCCAGTACTTC.

The rearrangement uses TRBV6-6 and TRBJ2-1; tentatively, D is TRBD2 (5 bases). The CDR3 is 11 amino acids. The germline V and J ends were trimmed by 2 bases and 9 bases, with 5 bases remaining between them. Germline-derived CDR1 and CDR2 are MNHNY and SVGAGI (reference sequence). Here the CDR3 reads CASSYRGEQFF. In DNA, the CDR3 is TGTGCCAGCAGTTACCGGGGTGAGCAGTTCTTC.

The V and J genes are TRBV9 and TRBJ2-7, with D unclear. This CDR3 contains 12 residues. Between the trimmed V and J ends, which lost 3 bases and 6 bases, there was a span of 10 bases. Germline CDR1 SGDLS, CDR2 YYNGEE. The CDR3 region has the DNA TGTGCCAGCAGCGCACAGCTGGGCGAGCAGTACTTC. As protein: CASSAQLGEQYF.

This clone was detected only a few times. The V gene is TRBV10-3, the J gene TRBJ1-2, with 8 bases matching TRBD1. The germline V gene encodes CDR1 ENHRY and CDR2 SYGVKD. The CDR3 is 14 amino acids. Trimming took 8 bases from V and 3 from J; bases not matched to a gene: 8. CDR3 loop: CAILPGGADYGYTF. The DNA for the CDR3 is TGTGCCATCCTGCCAGGGGGCGCGGACTATGGCTACACCTTC.

V is TRBV9 and J is TRBJ1-2; TRBD1 aligns across 7 bases. Germline lookup yields CDR1 SGDLS and CDR2 YYNGEE. The CDR3 runs 15 residues. Trimming at V came to 2 bases and at J to 3 bases, leaving 7 bases not matched to a gene. The CDR3 sequence: CASSVTGTEDYGYTF. CDR3 DNA sequence: TGTGCCAGCAGCGTGACAGGGACGGAAGACTATGGCTACACCTTC.

V gene TRBV27 combines with J gene TRBJ2-2, with no clear D. From germline, CDR1 is MNHEY and CDR2 SMNVEV (reference sequence). Trimming stripped 5 bases from V and 6 bases from J, with 13 bases between. CDR3 length: 14 residues. This CDR3 reads CASSPETRAGELFF. As DNA, the CDR3 is TGTGCCAGCAGTCCCGAGACAAGAGCCGGGGAGCTGTTTTTT.